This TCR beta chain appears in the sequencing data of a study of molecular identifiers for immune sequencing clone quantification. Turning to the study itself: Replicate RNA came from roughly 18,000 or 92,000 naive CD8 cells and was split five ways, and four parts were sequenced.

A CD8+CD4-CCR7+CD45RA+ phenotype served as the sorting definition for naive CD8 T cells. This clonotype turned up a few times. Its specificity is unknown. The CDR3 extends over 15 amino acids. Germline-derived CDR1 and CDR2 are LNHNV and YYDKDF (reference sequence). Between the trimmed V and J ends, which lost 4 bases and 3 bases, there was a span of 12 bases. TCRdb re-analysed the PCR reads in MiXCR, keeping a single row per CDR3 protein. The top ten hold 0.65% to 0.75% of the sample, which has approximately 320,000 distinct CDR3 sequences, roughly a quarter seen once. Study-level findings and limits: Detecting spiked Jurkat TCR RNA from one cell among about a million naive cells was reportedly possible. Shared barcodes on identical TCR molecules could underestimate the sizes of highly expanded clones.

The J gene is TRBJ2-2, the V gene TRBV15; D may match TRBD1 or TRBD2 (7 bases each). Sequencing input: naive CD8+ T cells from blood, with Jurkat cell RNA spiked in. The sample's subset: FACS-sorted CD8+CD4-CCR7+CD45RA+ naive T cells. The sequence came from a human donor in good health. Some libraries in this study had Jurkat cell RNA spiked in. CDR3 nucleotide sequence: TGTGCCACCAGCACAGGGGGGGGGTACACCGGGGAGCTGTTTTTT. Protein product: CATSTGGGYTGELFF.